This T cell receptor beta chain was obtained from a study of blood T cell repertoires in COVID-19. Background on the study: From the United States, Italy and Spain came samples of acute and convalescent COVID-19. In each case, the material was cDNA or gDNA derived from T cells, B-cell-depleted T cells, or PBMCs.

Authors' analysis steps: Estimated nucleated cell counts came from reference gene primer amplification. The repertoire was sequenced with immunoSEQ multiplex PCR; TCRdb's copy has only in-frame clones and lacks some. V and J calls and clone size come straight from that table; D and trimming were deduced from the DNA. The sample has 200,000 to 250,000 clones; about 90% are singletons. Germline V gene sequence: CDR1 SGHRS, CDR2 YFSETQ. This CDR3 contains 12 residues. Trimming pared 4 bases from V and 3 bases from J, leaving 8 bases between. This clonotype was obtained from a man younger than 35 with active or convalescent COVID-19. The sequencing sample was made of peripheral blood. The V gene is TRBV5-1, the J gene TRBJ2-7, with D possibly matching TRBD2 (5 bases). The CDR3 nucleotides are TGCGCCAGCAGCCCCCGGGACTACGAGCAGTACTTC. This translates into CASSPRDYEQYF.